One T cell receptor (beta chain) is described in this entry. Its target is unknown. The primer mix had 60 Vbeta and 13 Jbeta primers. Sequencing was performed with immunoSEQ multiplex PCR; in TCRdb, only in-frame clones are kept and a portion is missing. The sample consists of about 200,000 clones, about an eighth of them appearing once. This sample was included in a study of cytomegalovirus exposure and HLA in healthy donors. The CDR3 spans 13 residues. The germline V gene has CDR1 SGHRS and CDR2 YFSETQ. V lost 3 bases, J lost 8 bases, and 6 bases stayed unmatched. Findings and limits, study-wide: Later work found most CMV-associated TCR beta chains apparently HLA-restricted. A later analysis appeared to link common viral pathogens to several of the most significant clusters.

The sequenced sample was PBMCs. The receptor was isolated from a man aged 50 or older in good health and CMV-seropositive. The rearrangement uses TRBV5-1 and TRBJ1-1; 8 nucleotides match TRBD1. The CDR3 here is CASSSRTGSEAFF. The CDR3 DNA is TGCGCCAGCAGCTCGAGGACAGGGTCGGAAGCTTTCTTT. Full variable domain (rest looked up from reference TRBV5-1 and TRBJ1-1): KAGVTQTPRYLIKTRGQQVTLSCSPISGHRSVSWYQQTPGQGLQFLFEYFSETQRNKGNFPGRFSGRQFSNSRSEMNVSTLELGDSALYLCASSSRTGSEAFFGQGTRLTVV.